The 9 T cell receptor beta chains given below trace back to one sample, sequenced in a study of shared clonotypes between healthy human individuals. Profiling relied on immunoSEQ multiplex PCR, and the TCRdb table lists in-frame clones only, not all of them. The table records approximately 2.4 million clones, approximately 94% of them present only once. The sequencing sample was made of naive CD4+ T cells sorted from blood. The sample's subset: CD45RA+ positively selected. The receptors come from a man aged 18 to 30 in good health.

The genes are TRBV18 and TRBJ1-1; D uncertain. This CDR3 spans 13 amino acids. With 1 base removed from V and 7 bases from J, the gap between germline ends came to 10 bases. Germline CDR1 KGHSH, CDR2 LQKENI. The CDR3: CASSPLSGLEAFF. CDR3 DNA sequence: TGTGCCAGCTCACCACTGTCAGGTCTTGAAGCTTTCTTT.

The chain uses TRBV6-1 and TRBJ1-5, with D perhaps matching TRBD1 (6 bases). This CDR3 is 15 amino acids long. Germline V gene lookup returns CDR1 MNHNS and CDR2 SASEGT. Deletions cut 5 bases from V and 4 bases from J, with 15 bases between. The CDR3 reads CASSKNRALNQPQHF. DNA for the CDR3: TGTGCCAGCAGTAAAAACAGGGCCCTGAATCAGCCCCAGCATTTT.

The chain links TRBV30 to TRBJ1-4, with D maybe TRBD1 (5 bases). V was clipped by 4 bases and J by 8 bases, with 14 bases between them. Germline assignment: CDR1 GTSNPN and CDR2 SVGIG (reference sequence). The CDR3 has 13 residues. CDR3 sequence reads: CAWNRGVWEKLFF. CDR3 coding DNA: TGTGCCTGGAATCGGGGGGTCTGGGAAAAACTGTTTTTT.

CDR3 sequence (DNA): TGTGCCATCGGGGGGACAGGGCCAGGGGAGACCCAGTACTTC. It translates to CAIGGTGPGETQYF. V gene TRBV10-3 combines with J gene TRBJ2-5; 9 bases match TRBD1. The germline CDR1 and CDR2 sequences are ENHRY and SYGVKD. The J segment lost 5 bases and the V segment lost 8 bases, leaving 9 bases of the junction unmatched. CDR3 length equals 14 residues.

CDR3 residues: CASSSTGTGGGETQYF. The CDR3 nucleotides are TGTGCCAGCAGTTCGACCGGGACAGGGGGAGGAGAGACCCAGTACTTC. The chain has TRBV6-5 and TRBJ2-5; TRBD1 matches 11 bases. The CDR3 totals 16 residues. Germline lookup yields CDR1 MNHEY and CDR2 SVGAGI. V shed 4 bases and J 4 bases; nucleotides not matched to a gene: 8.

This chain connects TRBV6-1 to TRBJ2-5, with D tentatively TRBD2 (6 bases). Germline V lookup: CDR1 MNHNS, CDR2 SASEGT. V lost 4 bases, J lost 5 bases, and 14 bases lay in between. The CDR3 spans 14 residues. CDR3 DNA: TGTGCCAGCAGTGCCGGCGGGAAGGGGGAGACCCAGTACTTC. As protein: CASSAGGKGETQYF.

The gene calls are TRBV5-6 and TRBJ2-7, with D perhaps matching TRBD2 (5 bases). Germline loops: CDR1 SGHDT, CDR2 YYEEEE. Between the trimmed V and J ends, which lost 7 bases and 6 bases, there was a span of 14 bases. The CDR3 totals 12 residues. The DNA for the CDR3 is TGTGCCAGCTCCCGGGATGCCCTCGAGCAGTACTTC. It yields the protein CASSRDALEQYF.

The gene calls are TRBV7-9 and TRBJ1-1; D perhaps matches TRBD1 (5 bases). This CDR3 has 15 residues. The V and J ends lost 1 base and 1 base respectively, with 10 bases between them. Germline values: CDR1 SEHNR, CDR2 FQNEAQ (reference sequence). For the CDR3, the DNA is TGTGCCAGCAGCTTAGGACAGATACAGAACACTGAAGCTTTCTTT. Translation gives CASSLGQIQNTEAFF.

The J gene is TRBJ2-1, the V gene TRBV4-3; 14 nucleotides align to TRBD2. The CDR3 extends over 18 amino acids. Trimming cost V 1 base and J 7 bases; bases outside gene matches: 9. Germline V lookup: CDR1 LGHNA, CDR2 YSLEER. CDR3 protein: CASSQVPSGTSGSNEQFF. The CDR3 region has the DNA TGCGCCAGCAGCCAAGTCCCCTCCGGGACTAGCGGGAGTAATGAGCAGTTCTTC.